This record covers a single T cell receptor (beta chain). Its target is unknown. The study ran its PCR with 60 Vbeta and 13 Jbeta primers. Using immunoSEQ multiplex PCR, the repertoire was profiled, and TCRdb retains in-frame clones only, with some absent. The sample carries fewer than 150,000 clones, approximately 74% recorded once. This entry is derived from a study of cytomegalovirus exposure and HLA in healthy donors. Study at large: Early released data had tens of millions of unique TCRs, all coming from HLA-typed donors. Notes on the study in general: The dataset shows that most TCR sequences were rare, while some public TCRs occurred in many donors.

CDR3 length: 16 residues. J lost 4 bases, V lost 5 bases, and 13 bases had no gene match. Germline lookup yields CDR1 MNHNS and CDR2 SASEGT. The sequenced sample consisted of PBMCs. The sequence came from a woman in her thirties or forties in good health and CMV-seropositive. This rearrangement joins TRBV6-1 to TRBJ1-2, with 7 positions matching TRBD1. The CDR3: CASSQEGGTAFYGYTF. The CDR3 region has the DNA TGTGCCAGCAGTCAAGAAGGGGGGACAGCTTTCTATGGCTACACCTTC.